This TCR beta chain was observed in a study of blood T cells in healthy people across ages (dated by TCRdb to the mid-2010s). As for the study more broadly: In model experiments, template switching captured about one uniquely barcoded TCR beta cDNA molecule for every two T cells. The study measured age-related changes in TCR beta repertoire diversity using deep sequencing normalized with unique cDNA molecular identifiers. Donors were grouped into four age groups: young (average about 15 years), middle-aged (less than 40), aged (about 60) and long-lived (approximately 75). Two additional independent replicas of 1 million unique cDNA reads from the same blood draw were analyzed for two donors (one aged 18 to 29 and one aged 80 or older). Study-level results and caveats: Observed TCR beta diversity per million T cells fell roughly linearly with age, and a significant reduction was already apparent by age roughly 41. The long-lived group showed more naive CD4+ T cells, fewer expanded clones and increased TCR diversity than the aged group, suggesting age selection. Observed TCR beta diversity correlated strongly with the percentage of naive T cells measured by flow cytometry. Since profiling was done on bulk unsorted PBMCs, naive and antigen-experienced compartments could not be conclusively compared. The CMV infection status of donors was not known, potentially confounding age-related changes in expanded clonotypes. Estimates of total diversity based on one million sequenced T cells were regarded as lower bounds and as underestimates.

This clonotype was counted between two and nine times. Its antigen has not been determined. One base away there is no much larger clone; base qualities are not given. The roughly 37 donors, aged 6 to 90 years, were systemically healthy Caucasian individuals from Russia. About 9.6 milliliters of peripheral blood were collected from each donor into EDTA-treated Vacutainer tubes. PBMCs were isolated by Ficoll-Paque density-gradient centrifugation, with at least 7 million obtained per sample. Total RNA was extracted from PBMCs with Trizol reagent, with at least 5.5 micrograms obtained per sample. The percentages of naive CD45RAhigh/CD27high T cells were determined by flow cytometry on a PBMC aliquot from every donor. Between the V and J ends, shortened by 2 bases and 1 base respectively, the junction contains 11 bases. Per the germline V gene (reference sequence), DFQATT is the CDR1 and SNEGSKA is the CDR2. The CDR3 contains 14 residues, cysteine and phenylalanine counted. Of all the DNA, just the CDR3 is kept, 42 bases in frame from base 1.

Receptor libraries were prepared by 5' RACE. The instrument given in TCRdb is Illumina HiSeq 2500. A second PCR of roughly 7 to 12 cycles was performed with a sample-barcoded 5' primer and a J-beta primer mix. A template-switch 5' adaptor carrying 12 random nucleotides introduced a unique molecular identifier onto each TCR beta cDNA molecule. At least 3 million CDR3-containing paired-end reads were obtained from each sample. The Mint cDNA synthesis kit, primed by a TRBC-specific oligonucleotide, was used to synthesize first-strand cDNA from all RNA. Following uracil-DNA glycosylase treatment, all cDNA underwent a first 18-cycle PCR with the universal primers M1SS and BC2_uni_R. The study's own analysis went as follows. For normalization, 1 million high-quality reads were randomly selected from each sample, with every read carrying a distinct molecular identifier. Instead of being binned into consensus sequences, reads that shared molecular identifiers were thrown out. MiTCR, run with a Q25 quality threshold and the strictest error-elimination algorithm, handled CDR3 identification, clonotype clustering and error correction. A nonparametric unseen species model using Euler transformation provided a lower-bound estimate of total TCR beta diversity. TCRdb handled the public reads itself, with Q25 trimming in fastp and clone calling in MiXCR, and kept productive beta chains. CDR3 protein sequences are deduplicated, and each keeps its most common genes and DNA. TCRdb assigned the V and J calls; the authors' analysis was not used. Across this sample there are about 500,000 distinct CDR3 sequences, with around 24% seen only once. The ten largest clones capture under 9% of the sample.

This sample was also put to use in a study of T cells of mothers and their children. From the second report: Nine systemically healthy Caucasian individuals served as donors, namely three mothers together with their six children. cDNA synthesis consumed the entire amount of extracted RNA, loaded at 1.5 ug RNA in each 15 ul reaction. In the second PCR, the M1S primer introduced both the sample barcodes and 2-4 random nucleotides. Over 8 million TCR beta CDR3 reads were obtained for each mother, and around 3 million reads were obtained for each child. Thymic selection shapes the output of TCR recombination in a similar way in related and unrelated pairs, and inherited differences have a minor effect. Normalized repertoire overlap was always found to be slightly, but never significantly, higher in related mother-child pairs than in unrelated mother-child pairs. Persistent microchimeric T cell clones were not detected, at a sensitivity of 85 to 100 clones per million clonotypes. Deep NGS was used in the study to compare the TCR beta repertoires of mothers and children and to look for features that separate related mother-child pairs from unrelated individuals. The mean age was roughly 40 +/- 4 years for the mothers and about 12 +/- 4 years for the children. After adapter ligation with NEBNext reagents, the libraries were sequenced on Illumina HiSeq 2000 with 100+100 nt paired-end reads. To prevent cross-contamination, the mother and child libraries were prepared one month apart and sequenced in separate runs. For each donor, between about 500,000 and 2,100,000 distinct TCR beta clonotypes were identified. Naive TCR beta clonotypes were estimated from low-frequency clonotypes matched to each donor's FACS-determined naive share, without sorting.

Recombination joined TRBV20-1 with TRBJ1-1; the D gene cannot be named for sure. The sequence was collected from a boy aged 5-17 years in good health. Sequenced material: blood. The nucleotide sequence reads as follows: TGCAGTGCTAGATCTCTGGGTGGGAACACTGAAGCTTTCTTT. The encoded protein is CSARSLGGNTEAFF.